This T cell receptor (beta chain) was obtained from a study of CD8+ T cells in alopecia areata. Across the whole study: A 6-month period off drug followed tofacitinib, which lasted 6 to 18 months.

Treatment of the sample: oral pan-JAK inhibitor, 5-10 mg twice daily. Extraction and reverse transcription of RNA yielded cDNA as the sequencing template. Assay used: immunoSEQ multiplex PCR; TCRdb lists only in-frame clones, some missing. The profile shows about 160,000 clones, about 71% of them singletons. Points from the study as a whole: Persistence of many expanded lesional clones was seen in scalp and blood during tofacitinib. Normal skin contains resident alphabeta T cells, and these are also sequenced in scalp samples.

A remark on this clone: What it binds is unknown.

The clonotype was recovered from a human donor with alopecia areata. The input for sequencing was CD4+ T cells sorted from blood, taken at week 4, from a patient treated with tofacitinib.

The CDR3 nucleotides read TGCGCCAGCAGCCTTCGAGGCCAAGAGACCCAGTACTTC. It specifies CASSLRGQETQYF. The chain links TRBV5-1 to TRBJ2-5; D is uncertain. Per the germline V gene, CDR1 is SGHRS and CDR2 is YFSETQ. V lost 4 bases to trimming and J lost 1 base, with 8 bases between them. The CDR3 runs to 13 residues.